This TCR beta chain was identified in a study of CD4 T cells in relation to SARS-CoV-2 and coronaviruses. The sample holds one count of this clone. Its specificity is unknown. Per the germline V gene, CDR1 is LGHDT and CDR2 is YNNKEL (reference sequence). This CDR3 comprises 12 residues. V lost 6 bases and J lost 1, with 6 bases in between. The unexposed donors gave CD4+ T cells in about 2011-2019, prior to COVID-19. After approximately 10 days of culture, CD4+ T cells were isolated. Testing used SARS-CoV-2 S/N and four cold-coronavirus spikes on unexposed-donor CD4+ T cells, cells permitting. TCRdb's copy holds only in-frame clones and misses some; the assay was immunoSEQ multiplex PCR. The repertoire holds 15,000 to 20,000 clones, with around 67% as singletons.

The chain combines TRBV3-1 (or the pseudogene TRBV3-2) with TRBJ1-1, with a weak D call TRBD1 (5 bases). The sequence was obtained from a human donor in good health. Sequenced input: CD4+ T cells from PBMCs, cultured in vitro. CDR3 in amino acids: CASRQGNTEAFF. CDR3 DNA: TGTGCCAGCAGGCAGGGGAACACTGAAGCTTTCTTT.